This TCR beta chain is drawn from a study of T cell changes during pregnancy in multiple sclerosis. This CDR3 has 15 amino acids. J lost 7 bases, V lost 6 bases, and 7 bases had no gene match. The germline CDR1 and CDR2 sequences are SEHNR and FQNEAQ (reference sequence). Measured with immunoSEQ multiplex PCR; TCRdb has only the in-frame clones, and not every one. The sample lists roughly 71,000 clones, 92% occurring once. This TCR was recovered from a female donor in good health, enrolled as a control in a pregnancy study. This chain uses TRBV7-9 with TRBJ2-1; 12 bases are shared with TRBD2. The source material was peripheral blood, sampled in the first trimester of pregnancy. In DNA, the CDR3 is TGTGCCAGCAGTTTTCTAGCGGGAGGGGGGAATGAGCAGTTCTTC. Its translation is CASSFLAGGGNEQFF.